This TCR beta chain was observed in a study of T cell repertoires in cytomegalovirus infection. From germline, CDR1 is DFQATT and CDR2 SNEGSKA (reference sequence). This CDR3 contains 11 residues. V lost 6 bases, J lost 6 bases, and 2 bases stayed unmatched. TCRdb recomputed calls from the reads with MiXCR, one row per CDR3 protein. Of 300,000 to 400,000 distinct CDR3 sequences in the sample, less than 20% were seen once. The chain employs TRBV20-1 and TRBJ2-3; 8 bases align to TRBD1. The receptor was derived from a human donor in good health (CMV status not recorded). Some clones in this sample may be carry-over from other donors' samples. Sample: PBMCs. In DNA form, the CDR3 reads TGCAGTGCCCGGACAGGGGATACGCAGTATTTT. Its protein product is CSARTGDTQYF.